This T cell receptor beta chain emerged from a study of T cells in Graves' hyperthyroidism and ophthalmopathy. Duration under 3 months, a NOSPECS grade of at least 4, and a Clinical Activity Score of at least 3 characterized the ophthalmopathy patients. Clinical symptoms, serum thyroxine and TRAb, thyroid ultrasound and orbital computed tomography were used for the diagnoses. The CDR3 sequence is 11 residues long. Trimming stripped 5 bases from V and 1 base from J, with 5 bases between. The germline V gene has CDR1 SQVTM and CDR2 ANQGSEA. Study-level points and caveats: A 13 V-J model separated ophthalmopathy from stable hyperthyroidism.

About this clonotype itself: As yet, its antigen is unknown.

Amplification yielded TCR beta CDR3 regions, with RNA transcripts as the source. Researchers ran a first-round RT-PCR on the TCR CDR3 using the HTBI primer set. TCRdb re-called the multiplex PCR reads through MiXCR, storing one row per CDR3 protein. The repertoire holds approximately 610,000 distinct CDR3 sequences, with roughly 14% as singletons. The TCR sequence derives from a woman between 40 and 55 years old with Graves' ophthalmopathy. This sequence joins TRBV29-1 and TRBJ2-5; D call uncertain. Material for sequencing was blood. The CDR3 here is CSVNRQETQYF. CDR3 DNA: TGCAGCGTTAATCGCCAAGAGACCCAGTACTTC.